The next 18 T cell receptor beta chains were all read from a single sample in a study of blood T cells in healthy people across ages. Through a sample-barcoded 5' primer and a J-beta primer mix, a second PCR was run for roughly 7 to 11 cycles. MiXCR, applied by TCRdb to the 5' RACE reads, yields one record per CDR3 protein. The repertoire has 550,000 to 700,000 distinct CDR3 sequences, 27% of them found once; the top ten carry around 18%. Sequencing used blood. The receptors originated from a woman between 65 and 79 years old in good health.

V is TRBV20-1 and J is TRBJ1-1; 10 nucleotides align to TRBD1. Germline CDR1 and CDR2: DFQATT and SNEGSKA (reference sequence). The length of the CDR3 is 19 residues. V gave up 3 bases and J gave up 5 bases; unmatched junction bases: 21. Here the CDR3 reads CSARIPGGLGTGESTEAFF. DNA for the CDR3: TGCAGTGCTAGGATCCCGGGTGGTCTCGGGACAGGGGAAAGTACTGAAGCTTTCTTT.

This clonotype was seen only a few times. V and J are TRBV19 and TRBJ1-3; D possibly corresponds to TRBD1 (5 bases). The ends were cut back, 5 bases at V and 1 base at J, with 12 bases in the middle. CDR3 length: 15 amino acids. The germline V gene has CDR1 LNHDA and CDR2 SQIVND (reference sequence). The CDR3 DNA follows: TGTGCCAGTAGTCGGGGGTCGTGGTCTGGAAACACCATATATTTT. It translates to CASSRGSWSGNTIYF.

This chain connects TRBV20-1 to TRBJ1-1; 10 nucleotides agree with TRBD1. This CDR3 spans 13 amino acids. From germline, CDR1 is DFQATT and CDR2 SNEGSKA (reference sequence). V lost 6 bases to trimming and J lost 10 bases; unmatched junction nucleotides: 11. CDR3 sequence (DNA): TGCAGTGCCTGGACAGGGGGGGGGATGGGAGCTTTCTTT. It encodes CSAWTGGGMGAFF.

This clonotype was detected a few times. The chain has TRBV28 and TRBJ2-3, with 7 bases matching TRBD2. The CDR3 runs to 16 residues. Germline CDR1 is MDHEN and CDR2 is SYDVKM. With V trimmed by 4 bases and J by 1 base, 8 bases remained unmatched. The CDR3 here is CASSSPWGGGTDTQYF. CDR3 nucleotide sequence: TGTGCCAGCAGTTCCCCCTGGGGGGGGGGCACAGATACGCAGTATTTT.

This clonotype has more than one count but fewer than ten. The chain combines TRBV20-1 with TRBJ2-3, with TRBD1 matching over 8 bases. The CDR3 sequence is 15 residues long. V lost 3 bases to trimming and J lost 0 bases; unmatched junction nucleotides: 5. The germline gives CDR1 DFQATT, CDR2 SNEGSKA (reference sequence). CDR3 region: CSASRGQVSTDTQYF. In nucleotides, the CDR3 is TGCAGTGCTAGTAGGGGACAGGTTAGCACAGATACGCAGTATTTT.

This clonotype was counted a single time. The genes are TRBV4-3 and TRBJ2-5; D perhaps matches TRBD2 (7 bases). The J call may be faulty, since TRBJ2-1 better matches the DNA end. The CDR3 loop spans 17 amino acids. Looked up from germline, CDR1 is LGHNA and CDR2 is YSLEER. Here the CDR3 reads CASSQDGRGEPTNEQFF. The CDR3 DNA follows: TGCGCCAGCAGCCAAGATGGGAGGGGGGAACCTACTAATGAGCAGTTCTTC.

Details on this clonotype: This may come from a read error, since a much larger clone is one base off. This chain connects TRBV20-1 to TRBJ2-2; TRBD1 aligns across 7 bases. The germline gives CDR1 DFQATT, CDR2 SNEGSKA (reference sequence). The CDR3 consists of 13 residues. In DNA, the CDR3 is TGCAGTTCCCACAGGGGCGACACCGGGGAGCCGTTTTTT. Translated: CSSHRGDTGEPFF.

This clonotype was detected a few times. The V and J genes are TRBV19 and TRBJ2-7; maybe TRBD2 (6 bases). The germline V gene encodes CDR1 LNHDA and CDR2 SQIVND (reference sequence). CDR3 size: 14 residues. The V gene lost 5 bases and the J gene lost 5 bases, with 16 bases spanning the gap. This chain's CDR3 is CASSGLFGSNEQYF. DNA of the CDR3: TGTGCCAGTAGTGGATTGTTCGGGAGCAACGAGCAGTACTTC.

The chain is built from TRBV30 and TRBJ1-5; D gene unclear. Germline values: CDR1 GTSNPN, CDR2 SVGIG (reference sequence). V lost 1 base to trimming and J lost 2 bases, with 6 bases between them. The CDR3 sequence is 13 residues long. CDR3 DNA sequence: TGTGCCTGGAGTGAGAGGGGCAATCAGCCCCAGCATTTT. Translation gives CAWSERGNQPQHF.

Points on this clonotype: This may come from a read error, since a much larger clone is one base off. The chain joins TRBV27 to TRBJ1-1, with a possible D match to TRBD1 (5 bases). Germline V gene sequence: CDR1 MNHEY, CDR2 SMNVEV (reference sequence). The CDR3 extends over 13 amino acids. CDR3 amino acids: CASSVGVNTVAFF. CDR3 coding DNA: TGTGCCAGCAGTGTAGGGGTAAACACTGTAGCTTTCTTT.

This clonotype has only a few counts. V usage is TRBV6-2 or TRBV6-3 and J usage is TRBJ2-5; 7 nucleotides agree with TRBD1. J gave up 5 bases and V 2 bases, and 11 bases lay outside the gene matches. Germline values: CDR1 MNHEY, CDR2 SVGEGT. The CDR3 has 16 amino acids. The CDR3 loop is CASSYTPGQERETQYF. DNA for the CDR3: TGTGCCAGCAGTTACACCCCAGGACAGGAAAGGGAGACCCAGTACTTC.

This clonotype came up a few times. The rearrangement links TRBV7-6 to TRBJ1-1; 10 positions agree with TRBD1. V dropped 1 base and J dropped 7; count of bases not matched to a gene: 9. The germline V gene encodes CDR1 SGHVS and CDR2 FNYEAQ. The CDR3 has 16 amino acids. The CDR3 DNA follows: TGTGCCAGCAGCTTAGTAGGGACAGGGGATAACCTTGAAGCTTTCTTT. Protein sequence: CASSLVGTGDNLEAFF.

This clonotype was seen a handful of times. The J gene is TRBJ2-7, the V gene TRBV7-2; TRBD2 might be the D (6 bases). The CDR3 has 12 residues. Trimming left V 7 bases short and J 7 bases short, with 14 bases between. Germline-derived CDR1 and CDR2 are SGHTA and FQGNSA. Here the CDR3 DNA reads TGTGCCAGCACCGTCTCGGGGGAAGAGCAGTACTTC. It codes for CASTVSGEEQYF.

This clonotype was seen a few times. This chain links TRBV29-1 with TRBJ1-4; D might be TRBD1 (5 bases). Germline CDR1 reads SQVTM; CDR2 reads ANQGSEA. V lost 7 bases, J lost 4 bases, and 13 bases lay in between. The CDR3 spans 13 residues. Here the CDR3 reads CSATGGGNEKLFF. CDR3 bases: TGCAGCGCCACGGGGGGTGGTAATGAAAAACTGTTTTTT.

There are a few counts of this clonotype. V usage is TRBV6-2 or TRBV6-3 and J usage is TRBJ2-4, with a weak D call TRBD1 (6 bases). Trimming removed 8 bases at V and 7 bases at J, with 27 bases between. Germline V gene sequence: CDR1 MNHEY, CDR2 SVGEGT. The CDR3 runs to 17 residues. CDR3 protein: CASGGRSGGPQSNIQYF. The CDR3 DNA sequence: TGTGCCAGCGGGGGCAGAAGCGGCGGACCTCAAAGTAACATTCAGTACTTC.

This chain uses TRBV10-3 with TRBJ2-3, with 7 bases identical to TRBD2. The junction had 6 bases not matched to a gene; V was cut back by 2 bases and J by 1 base. The germline CDR1 and CDR2 sequences are ENHRY and SYGVKD. The CDR3 has 16 residues. The CDR3 DNA follows: TGTGCCATCAGTGAGCAGGGAGGGTCTGGCACAGATACGCAGTATTTT. Translation gives CAISEQGGSGTDTQYF.

This clonotype was seen more than once but under ten times. The J gene is TRBJ2-4, the V gene TRBV6-2 or TRBV6-3; the D call may be TRBD1 or TRBD2 (6 bases each). The CDR3 covers 15 residues. Trimming left V 4 bases short and J 2 bases short, with 12 bases between. Germline CDR1 MNHEY, CDR2 SVGEGT. The CDR3 DNA reads TGTGCCAGCAGTTTGGGGGGCGTCTCCAAAAACATTCAGTACTTC. This codes for CASSLGGVSKNIQYF.

This clonotype was counted a few times. Germline is not matched at one junction end, which may reflect a read error. This rearrangement joins TRBV2 to TRBJ1-2, with D uncertain. The CDR3 contains 12 residues. The germline gives CDR1 SNHLY, CDR2 FYNNEI. The CDR3 spells CAGSPTGRGYTF. In DNA, the CDR3 is TGTGCCGGCAGTCCGACGGGGAGAGGCTACACCTTC.